This is a list of T cell receptor beta chains from one sample in a study of PD-L1 blockade in urothelial cancer. TCRdb keeps only in-frame clones here, not all; method: immunoSEQ multiplex PCR. Among approximately 79,000 clones listed, under 95% were seen once. The sample here was PBMCs, taken around atezolizumab (anti-PD-L1) treatment. The source is a woman of 80 years or more with urothelial cancer. Both conserved end residues are part of each CDR3. D genes are given only for firm matches. Rows give clone size only sometimes, using once, few, many, or a class for an expanded clone.

D	V	J	size	DNA	CDR3
.	TRBV19	TRBJ2-1	.	TGTGCCATTTCCGGGACACCGTCCTACAATGAGCAGTTCTTC	CAISGTPSYNEQFF
TRBD1	TRBV5-5	TRBJ1-4	.	TGTGCCAGCAGCCCCTGGGACAGAAATGAAAAACTGTTTTTT	CASSPWDRNEKLFF
.	TRBV28	TRBJ2-7	.	TGTGCCAGCAGTTTATGGAGTGCCGGGCAGTACTTC	CASSLWSAGQYF
TRBD1	TRBV7-9	TRBJ1-2	few	TGTGCCAGCAGCCCCGACCCGGGACAGGGGTTCTATGGCTACACCTTC	CASSPDPGQGFYGYTF
.	TRBV7-9	TRBJ1-1	.	TGTGCCAGCAGACTTACTTCTAACACTGAAGCTTTCTTT	CASRLTSNTEAFF
.	TRBV9	TRBJ1-1	few	TGTGCCAGCAGCGTGGGCCCCGGGGTTGAAGCTTTCTTT	CASSVGPGVEAFF
TRBD2	TRBV5-1	TRBJ2-5	once	TGCGCCAGCAGCGGGCAAACTAGCGGAGCCCAAGAGACCCAGTACTTC	CASSGQTSGAQETQYF
TRBD2	TRBV7-9	TRBJ2-2	.	TGTGCCAGCAGCTCTAGCAGTGGTAGCGGGAGGAACACCGGGGAGCTGTTTTTT	CASSSSSGSGRNTGELFF
TRBD1	TRBV30	TRBJ1-2	.	TGTGCCTGGAGCTCATCGGACAGGGGGAACTATGGCTACACCTTC	CAWSSSDRGNYGYTF
.	TRBV27	TRBJ1-2	once	TGTGCCAGCAGTCGACAGGTCCCTGGGGAGGGCTACACCTTC	CASSRQVPGEGYTF
.	TRBV7-3	TRBJ2-2	.	TGTGCCAGCAGCTTATCTGCTGCGAGCACCGGGGAGCTGTTTTTT	CASSLSAASTGELFF
.	TRBV5-1	TRBJ2-1	.	TGCGCCAGCAGCCAGTGGGGCAGCTCCTACAATGAGCAGTTCTTC	CASSQWGSSYNEQFF
TRBD1	TRBV30	TRBJ1-3	.	TGTGCCTGGAGCCTGGGACAGGGGGCCATGGGGAACACCATATATTTT	CAWSLGQGAMGNTIYF
.	TRBV5-1	TRBJ1-1	few	TGCGCCAGCAGAGGAGGTACCGTGAACACTGAAGCTTTCTTT	CASRGGTVNTEAFF
.	TRBV28	TRBJ1-3	.	TGTGCCAGCCAGACACAAGGGACAGGAAACACCATATATTTT	CASQTQGTGNTIYF
.	TRBV11-3	TRBJ2-2	.	TGTGCCAGCAGCTTGAGAGCCGGGGAGCTGTTTTTT	CASSLRAGELFF
.	TRBV5-1	TRBJ1-2	.	TGCGCCAGCAGCTCCGACAGCGCGTATGGCTACACCTTC	CASSSDSAYGYTF
TRBD2	TRBV27	TRBJ2-1	.	TGTGCCAGCAGTTTGGGACTAGCGGGAGTAGCGGTCCCCAATGAGCAGTTCTTC	CASSLGLAGVAVPNEQFF
TRBD1	TRBV7-9	TRBJ1-2	.	TGTGCCAGCAGCTGGACGGGACAGGGGAATGGCTACACCTTC	CASSWTGQGNGYTF
TRBD1	TRBV5-1	TRBJ1-1	.	TGCGCCAGCAGCTTTCGACAGGGCGGCGAAGCTTTCTTT	CASSFRQGGEAFF
TRBD1	TRBV15	TRBJ1-5	.	TGTGCCACCAGCAGAGACCCGGGGACAGGGATGATTAGCAATCAGCCCCAGCATTTT	CATSRDPGTGMISNQPQHF
.	TRBV5-1	TRBJ1-5	.	TGCGCCAGCAGCCCCGGGGGGGTAGGTCAGCCCCAGCATTTT	CASSPGGVGQPQHF
TRBD1	TRBV29-1	TRBJ2-7	.	TGCAGCGTCGAAACAGGGGGCTACGAGCAGTACTTC	CSVETGGYEQYF
.	TRBV4-2	TRBJ2-7	.	TGTGCCAGCAGCCAAGATACAACGGGGTACGAGCAGTACTTC	CASSQDTTGYEQYF
TRBD2	TRBV2	TRBJ2-1	.	TGTGCCAGCAGGCGGAGCGGGAGCTACAATGAGCAGTTCTTC	CASRRSGSYNEQFF
.	TRBV5-4	TRBJ2-3	few	TGTGCCAGCAGCTCGACTGGCACAGATACGCAGTATTTT	CASSSTGTDTQYF
TRBD2	TRBV4-2	TRBJ2-7	.	TGTGCCAGCAGCCAAGAGGAGGGAGCGGGAGGAGACGAGCAGTACTTC	CASSQEEGAGGDEQYF
TRBD1	TRBV19	TRBJ1-2	.	TGTGCCAGTAGTATCGTGATGGGACAGACATCAAACTATGGCTACACCTTC	CASSIVMGQTSNYGYTF
.	TRBV5-5	TRBJ2-5	.	TGTGCCAGCAGCCCGGTCCGGTTTCGGGAGACCCAGTACTTC	CASSPVRFRETQYF
.	TRBV5-1	TRBJ2-3	.	TGCGCCAGCGGGCAGACCGTCACAGATACGCAGTATTTT	CASGQTVTDTQYF
.	TRBV19	TRBJ2-7	once	TGTGCCAGTAGTATCGGCCAGGGGATCCCCTACGAGCAGTACTTC	CASSIGQGIPYEQYF
.	TRBV28	TRBJ1-5	.	TGTGCCAGCGAAACCCACAGGGATCAGCCCCAGCATTTT	CASETHRDQPQHF
.	TRBV28	TRBJ2-5	.	TGTGCCAGCAGTCTACAGGCTTTCGTCCCTCAAGAGACCCAGTACTTC	CASSLQAFVPQETQYF
TRBD1	TRBV10-1	TRBJ2-3	.	TGCGCCAGCAGCCCGGGACAGTATACGCAGTATTTT	CASSPGQYTQYF
TRBD2	TRBV30	TRBJ2-5	.	TGTGCCTGGAGTGGACTAGCGGGGGGAGAGACCCAGTACTTC	CAWSGLAGGETQYF
TRBD1	TRBV7-3	TRBJ1-2	few	TGTGCCAGCAGACCCACAGGGGATGGCTACACCTTC	CASRPTGDGYTF
.	TRBV2	TRBJ1-3	.	TGTGCCAGCAGTGCCAGGCAGGGCTCTGGAAACACCATATATTTT	CASSARQGSGNTIYF
.	TRBV19	TRBJ1-1	.	TGTGCCAGTAGTATATCCCTAGTTTTGAACACTGAAGCTTTCTTT	CASSISLVLNTEAFF
.	TRBV18	TRBJ2-3	once	TGTGCCAGCTCACCGGGCGCCACAGATACGCAGTATTTT	CASSPGATDTQYF
.	TRBV28	TRBJ1-5	few	TGTGCCAGCAGTTTCGGGGGACCGGGGAATCAGCCCCAGCATTTT	CASSFGGPGNQPQHF
.	TRBV10-3	TRBJ1-1	.	TGTGCCATCAGCCCCTTACAGGGCCAATGGACTGAAGCTTTCTTT	CAISPLQGQWTEAFF
.	TRBV30	TRBJ1-1	once	TGTGCCTGGAGTGTACGACAGACCCGCACTGAAGCTTTCTTT	CAWSVRQTRTEAFF
TRBD1	TRBV7-3	TRBJ2-2	few	TGTGCCAGCAGCGTACAGGGGGCGACCGGGGAGCTGTTTTTT	CASSVQGATGELFF
TRBD1	TRBV30	TRBJ1-1	.	TGTGCCTGGGGGTCCCGGGACAGAGGAGTCTGGGGCACTGAAGCTTTCTTT	CAWGSRDRGVWGTEAFF
.	TRBV7-2	TRBJ2-1	.	TGTGCCAGCAGCTTAGCGAGTAGCTCCTACAATGAGCAGTTCTTC	CASSLASSSYNEQFF